This T cell receptor (beta chain) was sequenced during a study of B cell selection in AIRE deficiency. Repertoires were generated with immunoSEQ multiplex PCR, while TCRdb's copy carries only in-frame clones and drops some. The sample has some 25,000 clones; just under 97% are singletons. Germline V gives CDR1 MRHNA, CDR2 SNTAGT. The CDR3 has 15 amino acids. Points on this clone: An end of the junction differs from the germline gene, which may be a read error.

CD4+CD127+ cells were sorted as the conventional CD4 T cells. Sequenced input: CD4+CD127+ conventional T cells sorted from PBMCs. This chain joins TRBV6-4 and TRBJ2-1, with D possibly being TRBD2 (6 bases). This sequence originates from a human donor in good health. Here the CDR3 DNA reads TGTGCCAGTAGTGCCGGGGCTAGCGTGTACAATGAGCAGTTCTTC. Translation: CASSAGASVYNEQFF.